This T cell receptor (beta chain) was identified during a study of spatial heterogeneity in lung cancer. Time point meaning: blood at routine non-recurrence follow-up after resection. The CDR3 is 14 amino acids. V was clipped by 3 bases and J by 2 bases, with 10 bases between them. Using its own MiXCR run on the 5' RACE reads, TCRdb lists one record per CDR3 protein. The sample has over 70,000 distinct CDR3 sequences, less than 9.5% seen once; the top ten hold less than 2%. This receptor was obtained from a female donor with early-stage non-small cell lung cancer. This specimen was PBMCs, taken at follow-up. The chain joins TRBV12-3 or TRBV12-4 to TRBJ1-1, with D possibly TRBD1 on 5 matching bases. The CDR3 bases are TGTGCCAGCAGTTTTTCAGGGTACAACACTGAAGCTTTCTTT. Its translation is CASSFSGYNTEAFF.